This TCR beta chain was found in a study of T cell changes during pregnancy in multiple sclerosis. Some clones are missing from TCRdb's copy, which holds only in-frame ones; the method was immunoSEQ multiplex PCR. Among 100,000 or so clones listed, approximately 94% were seen once. V lost 4 bases to trimming and J lost 2 bases, with 9 bases between them. The germline V gene has CDR1 SGHTS and CDR2 YDEGEE. The CDR3 loop spans 13 amino acids. This TCR was sampled from a female donor with multiple sclerosis, enrolled in a pregnancy study. The chain combines TRBV5-8 with TRBJ2-5; D possibly corresponds to TRBD1 (6 bases). Here the sequenced sample was peripheral blood, taken before pregnancy. Written as DNA, the CDR3 is TGTGCCAGCAGCCTAGGGGGTCAAGAGACCCAGTACTTC. As protein: CASSLGGQETQYF.